What follows is one TCR beta chain and its context. The target antigen is unknown. At the DNA level, this CDR3 is encoded by other sequences in the same sample as well. Germline CDR1 is MNHEY and CDR2 is SVGAGI. This CDR3 spans 15 amino acids. V gave up 0 bases and J gave up 0 bases, with 6 bases separating them. TCRdb's copy holds only in-frame clones and misses some; the assay was immunoSEQ multiplex PCR. The sample lists 2 million to 2.5 million clones; 95% were seen once. The data were obtained in a study of shared clonotypes between healthy human individuals. Turning to the study itself: Three plates were used per donor for CD4 naive, three for CD4 memory, two for CD8 naive and one for CD8 memory.

Whole-study findings and limits: Relative to clonotypes present in all four donors, those not shared had lower generation probabilities. Some naive CD4 clonotypes, about 5.5%, turned up in common across several donors.

This sequence was found in a man between 18 and 35 years old in good health. Material: naive CD4+ T cells sorted from blood. Subset described: CD45RA+ positively selected. This sequence joins TRBV6-5 and TRBJ1-3, with D unresolved. DNA for the CDR3: TGTGCCAGCAGTTACTCTAGACTCTCTGGAAACACCATATATTTT. Amino acid sequence: CASSYSRLSGNTIYF.